This record concerns one T cell receptor beta chain sequence. The antigen is unknown. Repertoires were generated with immunoSEQ multiplex PCR, while TCRdb's copy carries only in-frame clones and drops some. The profile covers fewer than 2,000 clones, with around 17% appearing a single time and about 13% taken by the ten largest. The data were taken from a study of sequential checkpoint blockade in melanoma. Across the whole study: Arm A got nivolumab then ipilimumab; arm B the reverse, 1:1. TCRβ was sequenced from DNA of approximately 92 pretreatment tumors. Broader study findings: About 30 times likelier clinical benefit followed increased tumor T-cell fraction and clonality.

Indicated treatment: randomized to nivolumab then ipilimumab (arm A) or the reverse (arm B). DNA-damaging chemotherapy had not been given to any patient beforehand. The V gene end was trimmed by 6 bases and the J gene end by 3 bases; junction bases not matched to a gene: 8. The CDR3 runs to 15 residues. The germline V gene has CDR1 MDHEN and CDR2 SYDVKM. Sequenced material: tumor tissue (inferred from file names), taken from a patient given nivolumab and ipilimumab in sequence. The chain carries TRBV28 and TRBJ2-3; 8 positions agree with TRBD2. This TCR derives from a human donor with melanoma. The CDR3, as DNA: TGTGCCAGCAGCTTGCAAGCGGGAGTGACAGATACGCAGTATTTT. Its translation is CASSLQAGVTDTQYF.